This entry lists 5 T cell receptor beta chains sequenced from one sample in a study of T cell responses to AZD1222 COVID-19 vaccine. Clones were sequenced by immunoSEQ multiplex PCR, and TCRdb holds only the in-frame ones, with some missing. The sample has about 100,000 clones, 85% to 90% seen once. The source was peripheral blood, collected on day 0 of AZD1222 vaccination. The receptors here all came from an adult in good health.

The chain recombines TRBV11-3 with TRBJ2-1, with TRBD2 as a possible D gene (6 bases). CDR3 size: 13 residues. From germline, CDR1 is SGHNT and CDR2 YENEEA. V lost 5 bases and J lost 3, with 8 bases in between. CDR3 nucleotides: TGTGCCAGCAGCCCGGGACTCTACAATGAGCAGTTCTTC. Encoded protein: CASSPGLYNEQFF. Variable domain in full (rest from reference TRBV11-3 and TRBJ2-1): EAGVVQSPRYKIIEKKQPVAFWCNPISGHNTLYWYLQNLGQGPELLIRYENEEAVDDSQLPKDRFSAERLKGVDSTLKIQPAELGDSAVYLCASSPGLYNEQFFGPGTRLTVL.

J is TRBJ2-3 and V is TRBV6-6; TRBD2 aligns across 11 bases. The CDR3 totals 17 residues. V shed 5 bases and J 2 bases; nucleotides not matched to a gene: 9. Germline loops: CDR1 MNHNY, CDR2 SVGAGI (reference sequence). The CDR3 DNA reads TGTGCCAGCAGTCCCCGGGGGACTAGCGGTCCCACAGATACGCAGTATTTT. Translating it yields CASSPRGTSGPTDTQYF.

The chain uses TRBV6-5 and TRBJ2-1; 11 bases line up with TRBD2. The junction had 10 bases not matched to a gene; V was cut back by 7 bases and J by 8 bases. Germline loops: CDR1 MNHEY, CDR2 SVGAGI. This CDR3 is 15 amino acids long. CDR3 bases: TGTGCCAGCACAGCCACTAGCGGGAGTGTAGATGAGCAGTTCTTC. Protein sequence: CASTATSGSVDEQFF.

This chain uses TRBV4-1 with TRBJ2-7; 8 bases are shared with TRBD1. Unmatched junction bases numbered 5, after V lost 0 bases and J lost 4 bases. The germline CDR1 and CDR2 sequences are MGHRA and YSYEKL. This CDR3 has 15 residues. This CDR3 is CASSQDPGQVYEQYF. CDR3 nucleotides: TGCGCCAGCAGCCAAGACCCGGGACAGGTATACGAGCAGTACTTC.

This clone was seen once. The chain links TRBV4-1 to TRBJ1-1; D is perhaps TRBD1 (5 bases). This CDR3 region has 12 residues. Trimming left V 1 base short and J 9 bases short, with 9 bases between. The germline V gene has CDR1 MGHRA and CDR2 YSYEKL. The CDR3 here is CASSQAGVKAFF. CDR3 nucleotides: TGCGCCAGCAGCCAAGCGGGGGTTAAAGCTTTCTTT.